This T cell receptor beta chain was sequenced during a study of blood T cell repertoires in COVID-19. Looking at the study overall: The cDNA or gDNA used as material had been derived from T cells, B-cell-depleted T cells, or PBMCs.

Data came from immunoSEQ multiplex PCR; TCRdb stores just in-frame clones and leaves some out. The data hold approximately 160,000 clones, with roughly nine tenths observed a single time. The CDR3 totals 12 residues. The germline V and J ends were trimmed by 4 bases and 7 bases, with 7 bases remaining between them. CDR1 is LNHDA, CDR2 SQIVND, per germline (reference sequence). The specimen sequenced was peripheral blood. The chain carries TRBV19 and TRBJ2-2, with a possible D match to TRBD2 (5 bases). This clonotype was obtained from an older woman with acute or convalescent COVID-19. Written as DNA, the CDR3 is TGTGCCAGTAGTAAGGAGGTCGGGGAGCTGTTTTTT. Translation: CASSKEVGELFF.